This T cell receptor beta chain appears in the sequencing data of a study of T cells in tuberculosis. Study-level background: CD1B tetramers identified T cells specific for mycobacterial lipid GMM.

Assay: immunoSEQ multiplex PCR; the TCRdb copy retains only in-frame clones and omits some. The sample consists of 20,000 to 25,000 clones, 80% to 90% of them appearing once. Whole-study results and caveats: Smaller alpha distances in active tuberculosis partly reflected shorter CDR3-alpha lengths. Classification accuracy was 75% to 90% (AUROC approximately 0.89) with the GMM-specific repertoire.

Germline V lookup: CDR1 WSHSY, CDR2 SAAADI. With V trimmed by 6 bases and J by 6 bases, 8 bases remained unmatched. The CDR3 covers 14 residues. Unsorted cryopreserved PBMC were sequenced, averaging about 92,000 T cells per clinical donor. On this clone: Its target is unknown.

The sequencing input was PBMCs. V gene TRBV10-2 combines with J gene TRBJ1-2, with 9 bases identical to TRBD1. This TCR was recovered from a donor aged 10-29 years with latent tuberculosis or without tuberculosis infection. CDR3 bases: TGCGCCAGCAGGGAGGGACAGGGTGGCGATGGCTACACCTTC. Translation: CASREGQGGDGYTF.